The clone carrying this T cell receptor (beta chain) was counted ten times or more. This CDR3 spans 12 amino acids. The V end was cut by 5 bases, the J end by 4 bases, with 9 bases between. Germline V gene data show CDR1 as SGHRS and CDR2 as YFSETQ. This entry belongs to a study of CD8 T cells in ankylosing spondylitis. TCRdb passed the 5' RACE reads through MiXCR, listing each CDR3 protein once. Found here are fewer than 150,000 distinct CDR3 sequences, roughly 6.6% of them singletons; the top ten hold about an eighth. The material sequenced was blood, either unsorted or a sorted T cell fraction (not recorded which). V usage is TRBV5-1 and J usage is TRBJ1-2; TRBD1 is a possible D gene (5 bases). This TCR was recovered from a female donor with ankylosing spondylitis or in good health (not recorded which). The chain's CDR3 is CASSGDFYGYTF. The CDR3, as DNA: TGCGCCAGCAGTGGGGACTTCTATGGCTACACCTTC.